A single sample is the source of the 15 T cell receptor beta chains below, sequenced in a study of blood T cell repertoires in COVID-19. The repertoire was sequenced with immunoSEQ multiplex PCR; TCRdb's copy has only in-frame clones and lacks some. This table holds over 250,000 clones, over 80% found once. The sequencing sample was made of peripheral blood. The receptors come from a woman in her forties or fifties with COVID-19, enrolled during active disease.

The CDR3 nucleotides read TGTGCCAGCAGCCGACTAGCGGGAGTGGGCACAGATACGCAGTATTTT. This gives the protein CASSRLAGVGTDTQYF. This chain joins TRBV3-1 (or the pseudogene TRBV3-2) and TRBJ2-3, with 12 bases lining up with TRBD2. Per the germline V gene, CDR1 is LGHDT and CDR2 is YNNKEL (reference sequence). CDR3 length: 16 amino acids. The trim removed 4 bases at V and 1 base at J, leaving 3 bases unmatched.

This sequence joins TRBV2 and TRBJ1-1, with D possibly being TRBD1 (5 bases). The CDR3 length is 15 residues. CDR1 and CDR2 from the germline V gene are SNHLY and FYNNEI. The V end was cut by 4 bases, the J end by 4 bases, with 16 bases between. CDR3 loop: CASSVFYGAGTEAFF. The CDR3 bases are TGTGCCAGCAGTGTATTTTATGGGGCTGGCACTGAAGCTTTCTTT.

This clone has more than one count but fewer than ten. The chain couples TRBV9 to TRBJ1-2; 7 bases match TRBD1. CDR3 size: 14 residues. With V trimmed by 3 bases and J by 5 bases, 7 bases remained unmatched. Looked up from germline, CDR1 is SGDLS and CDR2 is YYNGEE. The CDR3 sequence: CASSGRTGPYGYTF. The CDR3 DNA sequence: TGTGCCAGCAGCGGCAGGACAGGACCTTATGGCTACACCTTC.

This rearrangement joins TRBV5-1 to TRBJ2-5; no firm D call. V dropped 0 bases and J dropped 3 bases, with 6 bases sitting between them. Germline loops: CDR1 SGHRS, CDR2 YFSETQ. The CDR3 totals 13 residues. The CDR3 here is CASSLGLEETQYF. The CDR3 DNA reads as TGCGCCAGCAGCTTGGGACTTGAAGAGACCCAGTACTTC.

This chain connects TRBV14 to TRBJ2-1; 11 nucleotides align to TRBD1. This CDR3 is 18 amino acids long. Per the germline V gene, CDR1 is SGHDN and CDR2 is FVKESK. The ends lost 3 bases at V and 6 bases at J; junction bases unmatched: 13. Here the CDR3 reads CASSHLTPGQGALNEQFF. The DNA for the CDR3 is TGTGCCAGCAGCCACCTTACCCCCGGACAGGGGGCTCTCAATGAGCAGTTCTTC.

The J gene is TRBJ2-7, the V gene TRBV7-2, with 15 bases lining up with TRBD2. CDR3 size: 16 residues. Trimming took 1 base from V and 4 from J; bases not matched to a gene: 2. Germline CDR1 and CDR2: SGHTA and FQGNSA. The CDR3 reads CASSLGTSGGGYEQYF. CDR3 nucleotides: TGTGCCAGCAGCTTAGGGACTAGCGGGGGGGGTTACGAGCAGTACTTC.

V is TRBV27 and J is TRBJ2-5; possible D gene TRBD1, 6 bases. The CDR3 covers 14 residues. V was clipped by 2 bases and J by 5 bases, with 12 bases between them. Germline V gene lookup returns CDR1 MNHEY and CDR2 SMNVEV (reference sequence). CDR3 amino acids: CASSLGRGWETQYF. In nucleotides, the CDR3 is TGTGCCAGCAGTTTAGGCAGGGGATGGGAGACCCAGTACTTC.

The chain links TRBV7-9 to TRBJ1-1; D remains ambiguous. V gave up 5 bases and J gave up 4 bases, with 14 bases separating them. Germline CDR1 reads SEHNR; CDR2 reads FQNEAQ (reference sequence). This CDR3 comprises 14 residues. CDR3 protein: CASSPAVGSTEAFF. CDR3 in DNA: TGTGCCAGCAGCCCAGCGGTAGGCTCCACTGAAGCTTTCTTT.

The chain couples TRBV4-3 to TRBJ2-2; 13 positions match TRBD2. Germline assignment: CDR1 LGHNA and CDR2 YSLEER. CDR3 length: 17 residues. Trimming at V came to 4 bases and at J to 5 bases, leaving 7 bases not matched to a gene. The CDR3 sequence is CASSPGTSGTLTGELFF. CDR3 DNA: TGCGCCAGCAGCCCGGGGACTAGCGGGACCTTGACCGGGGAGCTGTTTTTT.

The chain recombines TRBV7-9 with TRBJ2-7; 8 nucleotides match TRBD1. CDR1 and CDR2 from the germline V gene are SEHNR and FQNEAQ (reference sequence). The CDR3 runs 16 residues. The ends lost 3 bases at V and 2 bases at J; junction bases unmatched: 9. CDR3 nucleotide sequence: TGTGCCAGCAGCTTCGCCAAGGGACAGGCCACCTACGAGCAGTACTTC. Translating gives CASSFAKGQATYEQYF.

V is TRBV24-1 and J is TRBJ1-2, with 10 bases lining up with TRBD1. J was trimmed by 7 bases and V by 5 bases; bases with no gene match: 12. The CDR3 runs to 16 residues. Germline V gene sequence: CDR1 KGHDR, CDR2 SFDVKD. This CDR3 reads CATSVPSTGGAGGYTF. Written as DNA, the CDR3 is TGTGCCACCAGTGTTCCATCGACAGGGGGCGCGGGTGGCTACACCTTC.

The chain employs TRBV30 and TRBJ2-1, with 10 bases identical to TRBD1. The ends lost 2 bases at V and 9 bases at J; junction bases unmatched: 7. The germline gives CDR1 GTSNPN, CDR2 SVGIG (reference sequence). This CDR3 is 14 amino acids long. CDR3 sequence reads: CAWSPWTGGGEQFF. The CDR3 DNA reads TGTGCCTGGAGTCCGTGGACAGGGGGTGGTGAGCAGTTCTTC.

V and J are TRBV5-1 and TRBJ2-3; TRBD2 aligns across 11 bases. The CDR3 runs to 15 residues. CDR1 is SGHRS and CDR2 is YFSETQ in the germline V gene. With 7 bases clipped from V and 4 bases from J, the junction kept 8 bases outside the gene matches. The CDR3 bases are TGCGCCAGCGGCGAACTAGCGGGAGCCGCAGATACGCAGTATTTT. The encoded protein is CASGELAGAADTQYF.

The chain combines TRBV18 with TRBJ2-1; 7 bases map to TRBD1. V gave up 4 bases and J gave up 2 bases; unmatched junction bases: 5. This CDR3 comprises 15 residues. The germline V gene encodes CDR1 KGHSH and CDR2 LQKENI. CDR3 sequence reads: CASSLRQGPYNEQFF. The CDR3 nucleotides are TGTGCCAGCTCACTTAGACAGGGACCCTACAATGAGCAGTTCTTC.

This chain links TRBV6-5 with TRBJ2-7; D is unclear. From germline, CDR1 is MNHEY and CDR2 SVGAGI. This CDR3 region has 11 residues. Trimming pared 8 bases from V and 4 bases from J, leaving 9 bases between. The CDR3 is CASASYYEQYF. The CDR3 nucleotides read TGTGCCAGCGCGAGTTATTACGAGCAGTACTTC.